The source of this TCR beta chain is a study of blood T cell repertoires in COVID-19. This CDR3 is 13 amino acids long. Germline CDR1 and CDR2: MRHNA and SNTAGT. V dropped 6 bases and J dropped 2 bases, with 10 bases sitting between them. Libraries were prepared by immunoSEQ multiplex PCR; TCRdb keeps only in-frame clonotypes and omits some of them. The sample lists 130,000 to 150,000 clones; 75% to 85% were seen once. The gene calls are TRBV6-4 and TRBJ1-1, with D possibly matching TRBD1 (6 bases). Source material: peripheral blood. This receptor was identified in a woman aged 70-85 years with COVID-19, enrolled during active disease. The CDR3 coding sequence is TGTGCCAGCAGGAGGACAGTTAACACTGAAGCTTTCTTT. Residues: CASRRTVNTEAFF.